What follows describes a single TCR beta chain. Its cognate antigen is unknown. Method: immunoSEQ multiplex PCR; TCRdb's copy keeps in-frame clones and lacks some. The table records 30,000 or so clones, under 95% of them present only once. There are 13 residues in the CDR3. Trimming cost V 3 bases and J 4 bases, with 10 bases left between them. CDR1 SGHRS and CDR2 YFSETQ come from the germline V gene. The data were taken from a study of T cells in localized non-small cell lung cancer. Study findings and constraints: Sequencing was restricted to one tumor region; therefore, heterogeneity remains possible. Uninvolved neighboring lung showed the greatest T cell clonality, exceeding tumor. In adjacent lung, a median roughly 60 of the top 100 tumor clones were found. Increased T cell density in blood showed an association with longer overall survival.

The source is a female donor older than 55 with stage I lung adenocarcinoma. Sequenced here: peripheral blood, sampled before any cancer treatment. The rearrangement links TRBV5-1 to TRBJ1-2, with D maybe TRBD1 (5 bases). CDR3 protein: CASSSGAFYGYTF. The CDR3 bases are TGCGCCAGCAGCTCCGGGGCCTTCTATGGCTACACCTTC.